These T cell receptor beta chains were read from a single sample in a study of blood T cell repertoires in COVID-19. Sequenced by immunoSEQ multiplex PCR; TCRdb stores in-frame clones only, minus some. The sample gives 17,000 or so clones, over 75% of which show up once; approximately 13% is in the top ten. Sequencing used peripheral blood. The receptor source for this set is a middle-aged man with active or convalescent COVID-19. Each CDR3 is given with its conserved first and last residue. The order of the fields is CDR3 protein, CDR3 DNA, J gene, V gene, CDR3 length, D gene, clone size. D genes are given only for firm matches. Clone size is shown for a subset of rows, as once, few, many or a class of expanded clone.

CDR3 protein: CASSIVGEVYGYTF; CDR3 DNA: TGTGCCAGTAGTATAGTCGGGGAGGTCTATGGCTACACCTTC; J gene: TRBJ1-2; V gene: TRBV19; CDR3 length: 14; D gene: NA; clone size: NA
CDR3 protein: CASSPGQVTVTEAFF; CDR3 DNA: TGTGCCAGCAGCCCCGGACAGGTTACGGTCACTGAAGCTTTCTTT; J gene: TRBJ1-1; V gene: TRBV7-6; CDR3 length: 15; D gene: TRBD1; clone size: NA
CDR3 protein: CASSFAGGNTIYF; CDR3 DNA: TGTGCCAGCAGCTTTGCAGGGGGAAACACCATATATTTT; J gene: TRBJ1-3; V gene: TRBV7-8; CDR3 length: 13; D gene: NA; clone size: NA
CDR3 protein: CASSTGQGGNTIYF; CDR3 DNA: TGTGCCAGTAGTACCGGACAGGGAGGAAACACCATATATTTT; J gene: TRBJ1-3; V gene: TRBV19; CDR3 length: 14; D gene: TRBD1; clone size: NA
CDR3 protein: CSAWGLAGSRF; CDR3 DNA: TGCAGTGCTTGGGGACTAGCGGGTTCGAGGTTC; J gene: TRBJ2-7; V gene: TRBV20-1; CDR3 length: 11; D gene: TRBD2; clone size: NA
CDR3 protein: CASSRTGQNEQFF; CDR3 DNA: TGTGCCAGCAGCCGGACAGGGCAGAATGAGCAGTTCTTC; J gene: TRBJ2-1; V gene: TRBV7-3; CDR3 length: 13; D gene: TRBD1; clone size: NA
CDR3 protein: CASSESQRSSYEQYF; CDR3 DNA: TGTGCCAGCAGTGAAAGCCAGCGGAGCTCCTACGAGCAGTACTTC; J gene: TRBJ2-7; V gene: TRBV25-1; CDR3 length: 15; D gene: NA; clone size: NA
CDR3 protein: CASSLGEHKNIQYF; CDR3 DNA: TGTGCCAGCAGCTTAGGCGAGCATAAAAACATTCAGTACTTC; J gene: TRBJ2-4; V gene: TRBV11-2; CDR3 length: 14; D gene: NA; clone size: NA
CDR3 protein: CAITMTERGEQFF; CDR3 DNA: TGTGCCATCACGATGACGGAGCGGGGGGAGCAGTTCTTC; J gene: TRBJ2-1; V gene: TRBV10-3; CDR3 length: 13; D gene: TRBD2; clone size: NA
CDR3 protein: CSVDRFNTEAFF; CDR3 DNA: TGCAGCGTGGACAGGTTCAACACTGAAGCTTTCTTT; J gene: TRBJ1-1; V gene: TRBV29-1; CDR3 length: 12; D gene: TRBD1; clone size: NA
CDR3 protein: CASSLDRFYEQYF; CDR3 DNA: TGTGCCAGCAGCTTAGACAGGTTCTACGAGCAGTACTTC; J gene: TRBJ2-7; V gene: TRBV7-9; CDR3 length: 13; D gene: NA; clone size: few
CDR3 protein: CASSPWTGVSKNIQYF; CDR3 DNA: TGCGCCAGCAGCCCCTGGACAGGGGTGTCCAAAAACATTCAGTACTTC; J gene: TRBJ2-4; V gene: TRBV5-1; CDR3 length: 16; D gene: TRBD1; clone size: NA
CDR3 protein: CASSYGGTGDGYTF; CDR3 DNA: TGTGCCAGCAGTTACGGCGGGACAGGGGATGGCTACACCTTC; J gene: TRBJ1-2; V gene: TRBV6-2/TRBV6-3; CDR3 length: 14; D gene: TRBD1; clone size: NA
CDR3 protein: CASSAGEVFGYTF; CDR3 DNA: TGTGCCAGCAGCGCCGGGGAAGTCTTTGGCTACACCTTC; J gene: TRBJ1-2; V gene: TRBV9; CDR3 length: 13; D gene: NA; clone size: NA
CDR3 protein: CASSETQNQPQHF; CDR3 DNA: TGTGCCAGCTCAGAGACACAGAATCAGCCCCAGCATTTT; J gene: TRBJ1-5; V gene: TRBV18; CDR3 length: 13; D gene: NA; clone size: NA
CDR3 protein: CASSLNEGGYNEQFF; CDR3 DNA: TGCGCCAGCAGCTTGAACGAGGGAGGATACAATGAGCAGTTCTTC; J gene: TRBJ2-1; V gene: TRBV5-1; CDR3 length: 15; D gene: NA; clone size: NA
CDR3 protein: CASSPPFPTAKNIQYF; CDR3 DNA: TGTGCCAGCTCACCTCCGTTCCCTACGGCCAAAAACATTCAGTACTTC; J gene: TRBJ2-4; V gene: TRBV18; CDR3 length: 16; D gene: NA; clone size: once
CDR3 protein: CASSYGQGLNTEAFF; CDR3 DNA: TGTGCCAGCAGTTACGGGCAGGGGCTGAACACTGAAGCTTTCTTT; J gene: TRBJ1-1; V gene: TRBV6-6; CDR3 length: 15; D gene: NA; clone size: NA
CDR3 protein: CASSLYTGTISYEQYF; CDR3 DNA: TGCGCCAGCAGCTTGTACACAGGGACGATTTCCTACGAGCAGTACTTC; J gene: TRBJ2-7; V gene: TRBV5-1; CDR3 length: 16; D gene: NA; clone size: NA
CDR3 protein: CASTGVGRVNTIYF; CDR3 DNA: TGTGCCAGCACGGGCGTGGGCAGGGTGAACACCATATATTTT; J gene: TRBJ1-3; V gene: TRBV6-5; CDR3 length: 14; D gene: NA; clone size: NA
CDR3 protein: CASSYDRRNTEAFF; CDR3 DNA: TGTGCCAGCAGTTACGACAGGAGGAACACTGAAGCTTTCTTT; J gene: TRBJ1-1; V gene: TRBV6-5; CDR3 length: 14; D gene: NA; clone size: NA
CDR3 protein: CASSLIPRTGENYGYTF; CDR3 DNA: TGTGCCAGCAGTTTGATCCCTCGGACAGGGGAAAACTATGGCTACACCTTC; J gene: TRBJ1-2; V gene: TRBV27; CDR3 length: 17; D gene: TRBD1; clone size: NA
CDR3 protein: CASSPDSSNEQFF; CDR3 DNA: TGTGCCAGCAGTCCGGACAGTTCAAATGAGCAGTTCTTC; J gene: TRBJ2-1; V gene: TRBV2; CDR3 length: 13; D gene: NA; clone size: NA
CDR3 protein: CASSFSHQETQYF; CDR3 DNA: TGTGCCAGCAGCTTTAGCCATCAAGAGACCCAGTACTTC; J gene: TRBJ2-5; V gene: TRBV11-2; CDR3 length: 13; D gene: NA; clone size: few
CDR3 protein: CASSLSGAYEQYF; CDR3 DNA: TGTGCCAGCAGCTTATCAGGGGCCTACGAGCAGTACTTC; J gene: TRBJ2-7; V gene: TRBV5-8; CDR3 length: 13; D gene: NA; clone size: NA
CDR3 protein: CAIGDRLSTNEKLFF; CDR3 DNA: TGTGCCATCGGGGACAGGCTTTCAACTAATGAAAAACTGTTTTTT; J gene: TRBJ1-4; V gene: TRBV19; CDR3 length: 15; D gene: TRBD1; clone size: NA
CDR3 protein: CASSLKDSSTDTQYF; CDR3 DNA: TGTGCCAGCAGTTTAAAGGACAGTAGCACAGATACGCAGTATTTT; J gene: TRBJ2-3; V gene: TRBV27; CDR3 length: 15; D gene: NA; clone size: NA
CDR3 protein: CASSQESGSGANVLTF; CDR3 DNA: TGTGCCAGCAGCCAAGAGTCCGGGTCTGGGGCCAACGTCCTGACTTTC; J gene: TRBJ2-6; V gene: TRBV4-2; CDR3 length: 16; D gene: NA; clone size: NA
CDR3 protein: CASSLSTSGFYNEQFF; CDR3 DNA: TGTGCCAGCAGCTTGTCCACTAGCGGGTTCTACAATGAGCAGTTCTTC; J gene: TRBJ2-1; V gene: TRBV5-6; CDR3 length: 16; D gene: TRBD2; clone size: few
CDR3 protein: CASSLGISGEETQYF; CDR3 DNA: TGTGCCAGCAGCTTAGGTATTTCGGGGGAGGAGACCCAGTACTTC; J gene: TRBJ2-5; V gene: TRBV7-7; CDR3 length: 15; D gene: NA; clone size: NA
CDR3 protein: CASSSGTGGAETQYF; CDR3 DNA: TGTGCCAGCAGTTCCGGGACAGGGGGCGCGGAGACCCAGTACTTC; J gene: TRBJ2-5; V gene: TRBV27; CDR3 length: 15; D gene: TRBD1; clone size: NA
CDR3 protein: CASSQDEDRTLFF; CDR3 DNA: TGCGCCAGCAGCCAAGATGAGGACAGGACTCTGTTTTTT; J gene: TRBJ1-4; V gene: TRBV4-1; CDR3 length: 13; D gene: TRBD1; clone size: NA
CDR3 protein: CASSLGTRANTEAFF; CDR3 DNA: TGTGCCAGCTCACTAGGGACACGGGCAAACACTGAAGCTTTCTTT; J gene: TRBJ1-1; V gene: TRBV18; CDR3 length: 15; D gene: NA; clone size: NA
CDR3 protein: CASSIRTGLTYNEQFF; CDR3 DNA: TGTGCCAGTAGTATCAGGACAGGGCTCACCTACAATGAGCAGTTCTTC; J gene: TRBJ2-1; V gene: TRBV19; CDR3 length: 16; D gene: TRBD1; clone size: NA
CDR3 protein: CATSDLYLFSGGYTF; CDR3 DNA: TGTGCCACCAGTGATTTGTATCTATTTAGCGGCGGCTACACCTTC; J gene: TRBJ1-2; V gene: TRBV24-1; CDR3 length: 15; D gene: NA; clone size: few
CDR3 protein: CASSTTGGGPFGYTF; CDR3 DNA: TGTGCCAGCAGTACCACAGGGGGCGGCCCGTTTGGCTACACCTTC; J gene: TRBJ1-2; V gene: TRBV6-5; CDR3 length: 15; D gene: TRBD1; clone size: once
CDR3 protein: CASSPGGELFF; CDR3 DNA: TGTGCCAGCAGCCCAGGAGGGGAGCTGTTTTTT; J gene: TRBJ2-2; V gene: TRBV6-5; CDR3 length: 11; D gene: NA; clone size: NA
CDR3 protein: CASSYLGGQNEQYF; CDR3 DNA: TGTGCCAGCAGTTACCTGGGTGGGCAAAACGAGCAGTACTTC; J gene: TRBJ2-7; V gene: TRBV6-5; CDR3 length: 14; D gene: NA; clone size: NA
CDR3 protein: CATQIITDTQYF; CDR3 DNA: TGTGCCACACAAATTATCACAGATACGCAGTATTTT; J gene: TRBJ2-3; V gene: TRBV12-3/TRBV12-4; CDR3 length: 12; D gene: NA; clone size: NA
CDR3 protein: CASSGGPAGNEQFF; CDR3 DNA: TGTGCCAGCAGTGGGGGGCCCGCCGGCAATGAGCAGTTCTTC; J gene: TRBJ2-1; V gene: TRBV6-4; CDR3 length: 14; D gene: NA; clone size: few
CDR3 protein: CAISEGRVGEKLFF; CDR3 DNA: TGTGCCATCAGTGAGGGCAGGGTGGGTGAAAAACTGTTTTTT; J gene: TRBJ1-4; V gene: TRBV10-3; CDR3 length: 14; D gene: NA; clone size: NA
CDR3 protein: CATLWYEQYF; CDR3 DNA: TGTGCCACACTCTGGTACGAGCAGTACTTC; J gene: TRBJ2-7; V gene: TRBV24-1; CDR3 length: 10; D gene: NA; clone size: NA
CDR3 protein: CASSSPGQTNTEAFF; CDR3 DNA: TGTGCCAGCAGCAGTCCGGGACAGACGAACACTGAAGCTTTCTTT; J gene: TRBJ1-1; V gene: TRBV7-2; CDR3 length: 15; D gene: TRBD1; clone size: NA
CDR3 protein: CASTLSGGASYNEQFF; CDR3 DNA: TGTGCCAGCACCCTCTCGGGGGGGGCCTCCTACAATGAGCAGTTCTTC; J gene: TRBJ2-1; V gene: TRBV7-8; CDR3 length: 16; D gene: TRBD2; clone size: NA
CDR3 protein: CASSHPPTGGETQYF; CDR3 DNA: TGTGCCAGCAGTCACCCCCCGACAGGCGGAGAGACCCAGTACTTC; J gene: TRBJ2-5; V gene: TRBV6-6; CDR3 length: 15; D gene: NA; clone size: NA
CDR3 protein: CASRVGGVSYEQYF; CDR3 DNA: TGTGCCAGCCGGGTTGGGGGGGTATCCTACGAGCAGTACTTC; J gene: TRBJ2-7; V gene: TRBV2; CDR3 length: 14; D gene: TRBD2; clone size: NA
CDR3 protein: CASRDRPDQPQHF; CDR3 DNA: TGTGCCAGCAGAGACAGACCCGATCAGCCCCAGCATTTT; J gene: TRBJ1-5; V gene: TRBV7-9; CDR3 length: 13; D gene: NA; clone size: NA
CDR3 protein: CASSQTNSWAGGTGNTIYF; CDR3 DNA: TGCGCCAGCAGCCAAACAAACTCCTGGGCAGGGGGCACTGGAAACACCATATATTTT; J gene: TRBJ1-3; V gene: TRBV4-1; CDR3 length: 19; D gene: TRBD1; clone size: NA
CDR3 protein: CASSLVSYWETQYF; CDR3 DNA: TGTGCCAGCAGCTTAGTATCGTACTGGGAGACCCAGTACTTC; J gene: TRBJ2-5; V gene: TRBV11-2; CDR3 length: 14; D gene: NA; clone size: NA
CDR3 protein: CASSHDRGREKLFF; CDR3 DNA: TGCGCCAGCAGCCACGACAGGGGAAGGGAAAAACTGTTTTTT; J gene: TRBJ1-4; V gene: TRBV4-3; CDR3 length: 14; D gene: TRBD1; clone size: NA
CDR3 protein: CASSVSGGALDTQYF; CDR3 DNA: TGCGCCAGCAGCGTCAGTGGGGGGGCTTTGGATACGCAGTATTTT; J gene: TRBJ2-3; V gene: TRBV4-3; CDR3 length: 15; D gene: NA; clone size: NA
CDR3 protein: CASRVSGGAITEQFF; CDR3 DNA: TGCGCCAGCAGAGTTTCCGGGGGGGCAATCACTGAGCAGTTCTTC; J gene: TRBJ2-1; V gene: TRBV10-2; CDR3 length: 15; D gene: TRBD2; clone size: NA
CDR3 protein: CASSPHLGGLNTEAFF; CDR3 DNA: TGTGCCAGTAGTCCCCACCTTGGAGGCCTGAACACTGAAGCTTTCTTT; J gene: TRBJ1-1; V gene: TRBV19; CDR3 length: 16; D gene: NA; clone size: NA
CDR3 protein: CASRVSGGRGPWGYTF; CDR3 DNA: TGTGCCAGCAGGGTATCCGGGGGCAGGGGGCCTTGGGGCTACACCTTC; J gene: TRBJ1-2; V gene: TRBV7-2; CDR3 length: 16; D gene: TRBD1; clone size: NA
CDR3 protein: CASSSPQGLYGYTF; CDR3 DNA: TGCGCCAGCAGCTCCCCCCAGGGTCTCTATGGCTACACCTTC; J gene: TRBJ1-2; V gene: TRBV5-1; CDR3 length: 14; D gene: NA; clone size: few
CDR3 protein: CASSSGSGGHNEQFF; CDR3 DNA: TGTGCCAGCAGCTCCGGTAGCGGGGGGCACAATGAGCAGTTCTTC; J gene: TRBJ2-1; V gene: TRBV5-7; CDR3 length: 15; D gene: TRBD2; clone size: medium-sized